This T cell receptor beta chain originates from a study of identical twins. TCRdb reprocessed the 5' RACE reads with MiXCR, giving one entry per CDR3 protein. The sample holds approximately 620,000 distinct CDR3 sequences; less than 10% are singletons and the top ten take 0.8% to 1%. This clonotype was seen a handful of times. Per germline, CDR1 SGDLS and CDR2 YYNGEE. V gave up 4 bases and J gave up 0 bases, with 14 bases separating them. The CDR3 is made up of 16 amino acids. This same sample was also part of a study on yellow fever vaccine responses in identical twins.

This chain joins TRBV9 and TRBJ2-1, with a weak D call TRBD2 (6 bases). The sequencing input was PBMCs. This receptor was obtained from a woman under 30 in good health. The CDR3 DNA follows: TGTGCCAGCAGCCGTGGGGCCGGGAGCTCCTACAATGAGCAGTTCTTC. Protein product: CASSRGAGSSYNEQFF.